Sequencing of this TCR beta chain was carried out in a study of cytomegalovirus exposure and HLA in healthy donors. CDR1 DFQATT and CDR2 SNEGSKA come from the germline V gene (reference sequence). Trimming stripped 6 bases from V and 3 bases from J, with 8 bases between. The CDR3 has 11 residues. Sequenced by immunoSEQ multiplex PCR; TCRdb stores in-frame clones only, minus some. The sample consists of about 130,000 clones, over 85% of them appearing once. The receptor was isolated from a man aged 25-45 years in good health and CMV-seronegative. Sequenced material: PBMCs. V and J are TRBV20-1 and TRBJ1-2; no clear D gene. CDR3 bases: TGCAGTGCACGCACGGACTATGGCTACACCTTC. It yields the protein CSARTDYGYTF.